Following are 21 T cell receptor beta chains from one sample sequenced in a study of CD8+ T cells in alopecia areata. Extraction and reverse transcription of RNA yielded cDNA as the sequencing template. Sequenced by immunoSEQ multiplex PCR; TCRdb stores in-frame clones only, minus some. Of 200,000 to 250,000 clones listed, 56% are singletons. The sequencing sample was made of CD8+ T cells sorted from blood. The receptors were gathered from a human donor in good health.

The sample holds a few counts of this clone. V gene TRBV11-2 combines with J gene TRBJ1-2; D unresolved. The CDR3 consists of 14 residues. Trimming took off 3 bases at V and 4 bases at J, with 12 bases between the two ends. CDR1 SGHAT and CDR2 FQNNGV come from the germline V gene. In nucleotides, the CDR3 is TGTGCCAGCAGCTTCGGGTGGCCAGCCTATGGCTACACCTTC. This sequence encodes CASSFGWPAYGYTF.

The V and J genes are TRBV6-1 and TRBJ2-2; weak D call: TRBD2 (6 bases). V lost 8 bases, J lost 3 bases, and 10 bases lay in between. The CDR3 consists of 13 residues. Per germline, CDR1 MNHNS and CDR2 SASEGT. The CDR3 bases are TGTGCCAGCCGTGGCGGGGACACCGGGGAGCTGTTTTTT. Amino acids: CASRGGDTGELFF.

This chain joins TRBV10-3 and TRBJ2-3; 7 positions match TRBD2. Germline V gives CDR1 ENHRY, CDR2 SYGVKD. The V and J ends lost 2 bases and 11 bases, in that order; junction bases with no gene match: 10. The CDR3 length is 14 residues. The DNA for the CDR3 is TGTGCCATCAGTGAGGAGTCCCTAGCGGTTCAGCAGTATTTT. Translated: CAISEESLAVQQYF.

The CDR3 coding sequence is TGTGCCAGCAGTTACTCGATTGTGGGTGGCTACACCTTC. Translation gives CASSYSIVGGYTF. The chain joins TRBV6-6 to TRBJ1-2, with unresolved D. This CDR3 contains 13 residues. V was clipped by 0 bases and J by 7 bases, with 9 bases between them. CDR1 is MNHNY, CDR2 SVGAGI, per germline (reference sequence).

Only a few counts were recorded for this clone. The chain has TRBV7-9 and TRBJ1-5; D call uncertain. V was clipped by 5 bases and J by 2 bases, with 10 bases between them. Germline V lookup: CDR1 SEHNR, CDR2 FQNEAQ (reference sequence). The CDR3 loop spans 14 amino acids. In nucleotides, the CDR3 is TGTGCCAGCAGCCAGGACTTAGGCAATCAGCCCCAGCATTTT. As protein: CASSQDLGNQPQHF.

CDR3 protein: CASSHPGQINTEAFF. DNA for the CDR3: TGCGCCAGCAGCCACCCGGGACAGATAAACACTGAAGCTTTCTTT. The chain is built from TRBV4-1 and TRBJ1-1; 7 nucleotides agree with TRBD1. The germline gives CDR1 MGHRA, CDR2 YSYEKL. This CDR3 has 15 amino acids. J gave up 2 bases and V 3 bases, and 6 bases lay outside the gene matches.

In its sample, this clone was seen a few times. The chain links TRBV13 to TRBJ2-7, with D perhaps being TRBD1 or TRBD2 (5 bases each). Germline CDR1 PRHDT, CDR2 FYEKMQ (reference sequence). V lost 4 bases and J lost 3, with 19 bases in between. This CDR3 has 16 residues. CDR3 nucleotide sequence: TGTGCCAGCAGCTCCCGGGGCAGGGTTAACGACTACGAGCAGTACTTC. Translated: CASSSRGRVNDYEQYF.

This chain connects TRBV5-1 to TRBJ2-5; 7 positions agree with TRBD1. V lost 5 bases, J lost 5 bases, and 3 bases stayed unmatched. This CDR3 has 12 amino acids. Germline CDR1 and CDR2: SGHRS and YFSETQ. In nucleotides, the CDR3 is TGCGCCAGCAGGGGACAGATTGAGACCCAGTACTTC. It encodes CASRGQIETQYF.

The rearrangement joins TRBV5-1 to TRBJ1-5; D gene unclear. The CDR3 sequence is 14 residues long. Between the trimmed V and J ends, which lost 5 bases and 0 bases, there was a span of 9 bases. CDR1 and CDR2 (germline): SGHRS, YFSETQ. The CDR3 loop reads CASSESYSNQPQHF. The CDR3 coding sequence is TGCGCCAGCAGTGAGAGCTATAGCAATCAGCCCCAGCATTTT.

This chain connects TRBV6-5 to TRBJ1-4; 8 positions match TRBD1. J was trimmed by 10 bases and V by 4 bases; bases with no gene match: 8. The CDR3 loop spans 14 amino acids. Germline CDR1 and CDR2: MNHEY and SVGAGI. The CDR3 coding sequence is TGTGCCAGCAGTTCGGGACAGGAATTCGCAAAACTGTTTTTT. Translation: CASSSGQEFAKLFF.

Only a few counts were recorded for this clone. The chain uses TRBV6-4 and TRBJ2-3, with D unresolved. This CDR3 contains 15 residues. Germline CDR1 is MRHNA and CDR2 is SNTAGT. Trimming took 0 bases from V and 0 from J, leaving 7 bases between them. CDR3 amino acids: CASSDSQASTDTQYF. The CDR3 nucleotides are TGTGCCAGCAGTGACTCGCAGGCTAGCACAGATACGCAGTATTTT.

V is TRBV4-1 and J is TRBJ1-1; D is undetermined. Looked up from germline, CDR1 is MGHRA and CDR2 is YSYEKL. CDR3 size: 14 residues. The V and J ends lost 0 bases and 5 bases respectively, with 10 bases between them. The DNA for the CDR3 is TGCGCCAGCAGCCAAGATTTGGCTGGGACTGAAGCTTTCTTT. This encodes CASSQDLAGTEAFF.

The rearrangement links TRBV6-1 to TRBJ1-5; D is unclear. The CDR3 length is 14 residues. The V and J ends lost 6 bases and 2 bases respectively, with 11 bases between them. Germline V gene sequence: CDR1 MNHNS, CDR2 SASEGT. CDR3 loop: CASRESSRNQPQHF. Written as DNA, the CDR3 is TGTGCCAGCAGGGAGTCCAGTCGCAATCAGCCCCAGCATTTT.

This clone was observed a single time. The chain couples TRBV7-9 to TRBJ2-3; TRBD1 matches 10 bases. Germline trimming cut 6 bases from V and 3 bases from J; bases unmatched to any gene: 12. From germline, CDR1 is SEHNR and CDR2 FQNEAQ (reference sequence). This CDR3 is 17 amino acids long. DNA for the CDR3: TGTGCCAGCAGTGGCCCGAGTGACAGGGGGCGAACAGATACGCAGTATTTT. It encodes CASSGPSDRGRTDTQYF.

The chain recombines TRBV14 with TRBJ1-1, with 7 bases lining up with TRBD1. Looked up from germline, CDR1 is SGHDN and CDR2 is FVKESK. The CDR3 totals 14 residues. The J segment lost 3 bases and the V segment lost 0 bases, leaving 1 base of the junction unmatched. For the CDR3, the DNA is TGTGCCAGCAGCCAAGAGCAGGGGGACACTGAAGCTTTCTTT. As protein: CASSQEQGDTEAFF. Filled out from reference TRBV14 and TRBJ1-1, the complete variable domain reads EAGVTQFPSHSVIEKGQTVTLRCDPISGHDNLYWYRRVMGKEIKFLLHFVKESKQDESGMPNNRFLAERTGGTYSTLKVQPAELEDSGVYFCASSQEQGDTEAFFGQGTRLTVV.

The table lists this clone with a few counts. The gene calls are TRBV6-1 and TRBJ1-2; D is possibly TRBD1 (6 bases). The CDR3 is 16 residues long. With 3 bases removed from V and 2 bases from J, the gap between germline ends came to 16 bases. Germline lookup yields CDR1 MNHNS and CDR2 SASEGT. The CDR3 here is CASSDWETGTNYGYTF. The CDR3 coding sequence is TGTGCCAGCAGTGATTGGGAGACAGGAACAAACTATGGCTACACCTTC.

This clone showed up just a few times. The chain employs TRBV14 and TRBJ1-1; 9 nucleotides match TRBD1. The CDR3 extends over 15 amino acids. The J segment lost 5 bases and the V segment lost 4 bases, leaving 8 bases of the junction unmatched. Germline V gene sequence: CDR1 SGHDN, CDR2 FVKESK. For the CDR3, the DNA is TGTGCCAGCAGCCCACAGGGGGCCGTCGGGACTGAAGCTTTCTTT. This codes for CASSPQGAVGTEAFF. Using reference TRBV14 and TRBJ1-1 for the parts outside the CDR3, the full variable domain is EAGVTQFPSHSVIEKGQTVTLRCDPISGHDNLYWYRRVMGKEIKFLLHFVKESKQDESGMPNNRFLAERTGGTYSTLKVQPAELEDSGVYFCASSPQGAVGTEAFFGQGTRLTVV.

This rearrangement joins TRBV29-1 to TRBJ2-3; no clear D gene. The CDR3 has 12 residues. The V gene's germline CDR1 is SQVTM and CDR2 ANQGSEA. V was clipped by 7 bases and J by 2 bases, with 10 bases between them. The CDR3 loop reads CSETDATDTQYF. The DNA of the CDR3 is TGCAGCGAGACGGACGCCACAGATACGCAGTATTTT.

This clone was detected only a few times. The CDR3 coding sequence is TGTGCCAGCAGCGCCCCGAGGGACCGTTCCCCCTCGATCGAAAAACTGTTTTTT. Translation gives CASSAPRDRSPSIEKLFF. V and J are TRBV9 and TRBJ1-4, with D possibly being TRBD1 (5 bases). The CDR3 runs 18 residues. Trimming cost V 3 bases and J 8 bases, with 26 bases left between them. The germline CDR1 and CDR2 sequences are SGDLS and YYNGEE.

The rearrangement uses TRBV4-1 and TRBJ2-1, with 13 bases matching TRBD2. V lost 4 bases to trimming and J lost 5 bases; unmatched junction nucleotides: 2. Per the germline V gene, CDR1 is MGHRA and CDR2 is YSYEKL. The CDR3 extends over 15 amino acids. The CDR3 DNA is TGCGCCAGCAGCCGTACTAGCGGGGGGGACAATGAGCAGTTCTTC. Amino acids: CASSRTSGGDNEQFF.

The chain combines TRBV30 with TRBJ1-4; 7 nucleotides match TRBD1. Germline CDR1 GTSNPN, CDR2 SVGIG (reference sequence). This CDR3 region has 14 residues. J was trimmed by 0 bases and V by 5 bases; bases with no gene match: 3. The CDR3 sequence: CAWDRVSTNEKLFF. The CDR3 region has the DNA TGTGCCTGGGACAGGGTGTCAACTAATGAAAAACTGTTTTTT.